This TCR beta chain appears in the sequencing data of a study of T cell repertoires in cytomegalovirus infection. Study as a whole: Public TCR beta signature analysis indicated the presence of both CMV infection and matching HLA type. Study-wide findings and caveats: Dominant in the ex vivo response were TCR beta clonotypes restricted by HLA-C and specific for CMV.

TCRdb re-called the reads with MiXCR, one entry per CDR3 protein. The sample consists of 150,000 to 200,000 distinct CDR3 sequences, approximately 30% of them appearing once. Trimming stripped 2 bases from V and 0 bases from J, with 12 bases between. The CDR3 length is 16 residues. From germline, CDR1 is SGHDT and CDR2 YYEEEE. This clonotype came up a few times. Its matching antigen is unknown. The genes are TRBV5-6 and TRBJ2-1; D remains ambiguous. This receptor was identified in a human donor in good health (CMV status not recorded). Some clones in this sample may be carry-over from other donors' samples. The source material was PBMCs. The CDR3 DNA follows: TGTGCCAGCAGCTTTCTGACCCCGAGCTCCTACAATGAGCAGTTCTTC. Protein: CASSFLTPSSYNEQFF.